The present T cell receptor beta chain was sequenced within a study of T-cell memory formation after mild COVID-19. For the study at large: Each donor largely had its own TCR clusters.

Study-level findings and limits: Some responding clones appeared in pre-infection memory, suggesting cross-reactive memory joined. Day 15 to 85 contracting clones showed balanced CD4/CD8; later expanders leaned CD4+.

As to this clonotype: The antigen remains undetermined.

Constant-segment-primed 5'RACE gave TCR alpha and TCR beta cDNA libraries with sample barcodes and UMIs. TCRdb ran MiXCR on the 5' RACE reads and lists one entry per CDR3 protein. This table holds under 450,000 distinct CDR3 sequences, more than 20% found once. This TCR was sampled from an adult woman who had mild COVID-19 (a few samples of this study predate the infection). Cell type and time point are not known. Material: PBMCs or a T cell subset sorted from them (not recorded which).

CDR3: CASSAWATRGGRSTDTQYF. In nucleotides, the CDR3 is TGTGCCAGCAGTGCCTGGGCGACTCGCGGGGGGCGAAGCACAGATACGCAGTATTTT. V is TRBV6-2 or TRBV6-3 and J is TRBJ2-3; 8 bases are a match to TRBD2. Germline CDR1 reads MNHEY; CDR2 reads SVGEGT. The CDR3 sequence is 19 residues long. Unmatched junction bases numbered 16, after V lost 5 bases and J lost 0 bases.